The T cell receptor beta chain described here comes from a study of T cell repertoires in cytomegalovirus infection. Study context: Evidence of both CMV infection and a matching HLA type came from public TCR beta signatures. Study conclusions and caveats: Identification of carriers of CMV plus the relevant HLA was achieved through cumulative public TCR beta family frequency.

MiXCR was run by TCRdb on the reads, yielding one entry per CDR3 protein. The sample contains hundreds of thousands of distinct CDR3 sequences, roughly 15% of which appear only once. In this sample, this clonotype turned up many times. What it recognizes is unknown. The sequencing input was PBMCs. This clonotype was obtained from a human donor in good health (CMV status not recorded). Some clones in this sample may be carry-over from other donors' samples.

CDR3 residues: CASSTTGTGDQPQHF. The DNA of the CDR3 is TGTGCCAGTAGTACAACCGGGACAGGGGACCAGCCCCAGCATTTT. V is TRBV19 and J is TRBJ1-5; the match to TRBD1 covers 10 bases. Germline assignment: CDR1 LNHDA and CDR2 SQIVND (reference sequence). V trimming: 4 bases; J trimming: 7 bases; junction bases outside the gene matches: 7. The CDR3 is made up of 15 amino acids.